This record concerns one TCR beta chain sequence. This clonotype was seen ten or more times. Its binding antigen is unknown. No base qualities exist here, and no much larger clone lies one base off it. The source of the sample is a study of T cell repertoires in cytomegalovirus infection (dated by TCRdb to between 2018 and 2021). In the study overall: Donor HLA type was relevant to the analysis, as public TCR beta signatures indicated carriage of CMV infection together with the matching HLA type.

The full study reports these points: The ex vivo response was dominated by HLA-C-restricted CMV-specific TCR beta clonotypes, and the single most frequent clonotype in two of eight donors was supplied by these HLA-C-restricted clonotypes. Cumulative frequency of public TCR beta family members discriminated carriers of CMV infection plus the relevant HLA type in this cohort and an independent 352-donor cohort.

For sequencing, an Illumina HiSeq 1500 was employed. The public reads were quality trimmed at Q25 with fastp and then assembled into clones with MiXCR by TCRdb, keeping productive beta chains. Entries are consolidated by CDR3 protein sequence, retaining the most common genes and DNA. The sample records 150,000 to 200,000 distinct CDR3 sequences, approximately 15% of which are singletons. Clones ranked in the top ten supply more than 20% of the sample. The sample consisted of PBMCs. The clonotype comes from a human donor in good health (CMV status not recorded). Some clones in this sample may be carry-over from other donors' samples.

The nucleotides are TGTGCCAGCAGTGGGAGCTCCTACAATGAGCAGTTCTTC. It is translated as CASSGSSYNEQFF. The sequence is built from TRBV7-2 and TRBJ2-1, with a weak D call of TRBD2 (5 bases match). V and J lose 6 bases and 0 bases, and a span of 6 bases separates them. The germline V gene encodes CDR1 SGHTA and CDR2 FQGNSA. Including cysteine and phenylalanine, the CDR3 has 13 amino acids. The sequence is cut down to CDR3 DNA, 39 bases in frame from base 1.